Each of the 12 T cell receptor beta chains below was sequenced from the same sample in a study of CD8 T cells in Susac syndrome. Random hexamers were used to reverse transcribe the RNA input (about 0.45 to 1 ug). TCRdb recomputed calls from the immunoSEQ multiplex PCR reads with MiXCR, one row per CDR3 protein. Among a few hundred thousand distinct CDR3 sequences listed, roughly 85% were seen once. The sequenced sample consisted of CD8+ T cells from PBMCs. The receptors were gathered from a human donor with multiple sclerosis.

This clonotype showed up just a few times. This sequence joins TRBV4-3 and TRBJ2-7, with D possibly TRBD1 on 5 matching bases. The CDR3 is made up of 15 amino acids. V was trimmed by 0 bases and J by 3 bases, leaving 12 bases between them. From germline, CDR1 is LGHNA and CDR2 YSLEER. The chain's CDR3 is CASSQDPAGNYEQYF. The CDR3 DNA sequence: TGCGCCAGCAGCCAAGATCCAGCAGGGAACTACGAGCAGTACTTC.

The chain couples TRBV4-3 to TRBJ2-7; D is unresolved. There are 15 residues in the CDR3. Between the trimmed V and J ends, which lost 0 bases and 2 bases, there was a span of 11 bases. Per the germline V gene, CDR1 is LGHNA and CDR2 is YSLEER. Here the CDR3 reads CASSQEWAGPYEQYF. CDR3 nucleotide sequence: TGCGCCAGCAGCCAAGAGTGGGCCGGACCCTACGAGCAGTACTTC.

This clonotype was recorded only once. The chain couples TRBV7-8 to TRBJ2-7; 11 bases map to TRBD2. This CDR3 has 14 amino acids. Germline V gene lookup returns CDR1 SGHVS and CDR2 FQNEAQ. J gave up 6 bases and V 5 bases, and 6 bases lay outside the gene matches. This CDR3 is CASSPTSGMIEQYF. CDR3 coding DNA: TGTGCCAGCAGCCCGACTAGCGGGATGATCGAGCAGTACTTC.

The rearrangement uses TRBV6-5 and TRBJ2-1; 11 bases are shared with TRBD2. The CDR3 spans 17 residues. J was trimmed by 5 bases and V by 1 base; bases with no gene match: 7. Germline loops: CDR1 MNHEY, CDR2 SVGAGI. The CDR3 loop reads CASSYLAGGPRHNEQFF. CDR3 sequence (DNA): TGTGCCAGCAGTTACTTAGCGGGAGGGCCCCGGCACAATGAGCAGTTCTTC.

The genes are TRBV6-1 and TRBJ2-7, with TRBD1 matching 9 bases. With 4 bases clipped from V and 6 bases from J, the junction kept 7 bases outside the gene matches. In germline, CDR1 is MNHNS, CDR2 SASEGT. The CDR3 extends over 14 amino acids. The CDR3 loop is CASSVRDRVSEQYF. The CDR3 bases are TGTGCCAGCAGTGTACGGGACAGGGTTAGCGAGCAGTACTTC.

The V gene is TRBV25-1, the J gene TRBJ2-7, with D maybe TRBD2 (6 bases). Germline lookup yields CDR1 MGHDK and CDR2 SYGVNS. The CDR3 contains 14 residues. Trimming shortened V by 3 bases and J by 2 bases, and 11 bases separated the two germline ends. The CDR3 DNA sequence: TGTGCCAGCAGTGATCCGGGCGGGACCTACGAGCAGTACTTC. This gives the protein CASSDPGGTYEQYF.

The chain joins TRBV5-6 to TRBJ1-5; 8 bases fit TRBD1. Germline values: CDR1 SGHDT, CDR2 YYEEEE. This CDR3 spans 15 amino acids. The junction had 5 bases not matched to a gene; V was cut back by 0 bases and J by 6 bases. This CDR3 reads CASSLAGGAGQPQHF. For the CDR3, the DNA is TGTGCCAGCAGCTTGGCAGGGGGCGCCGGTCAGCCCCAGCATTTT.

The V gene is TRBV29-1, the J gene TRBJ1-3; possible D gene TRBD1, 5 bases. The CDR3 has 14 amino acids. V was cut by 4 bases and J by 2 bases, with 12 bases left in between. The germline V gene has CDR1 SQVTM and CDR2 ANQGSEA. This CDR3 reads CSVVGALAGNTIYF. As DNA, the CDR3 is TGCAGCGTTGTCGGGGCCCTAGCTGGAAACACCATATATTTT.

This chain joins TRBV12-3 or TRBV12-4 and TRBJ1-1, with D possibly TRBD1 on 5 matching bases. V was clipped by 8 bases and J by 4 bases, with 14 bases between them. The CDR3 totals 13 residues. The CDR3 coding sequence is TGTGCCAGCGAAGACAGCGCGGGCACTGAAGCTTTCTTT. Encoded protein: CASEDSAGTEAFF.

J is TRBJ2-2 and V is TRBV3-1, with D uncertain. The CDR3 spans 14 residues. With 0 bases removed from V and 4 bases from J, the gap between germline ends came to 6 bases. CDR1 is LGHDT and CDR2 is YNNKEL in the germline V gene (reference sequence). The chain's CDR3 is CASSQDVGTGELFF. The CDR3 DNA follows: TGTGCCAGCAGCCAAGACGTGGGCACCGGGGAGCTGTTTTTT. The whole variable domain, filled in from reference TRBV3-1 and TRBJ2-2, reads DTAVSQTPKYLVTQMGNDKSIKCEQNLGHDTMYWYKQDSKKFLKIMFSYNNKELIINETVPNRFSPKSPDKAHLNLHINSLELGDSAVYFCASSQDVGTGELFFGEGSRLTVL.

The chain is built from TRBV6-2 or TRBV6-3 and TRBJ1-5, with 7 bases fitting TRBD1. V lost 6 bases, J lost 7 bases, and 18 bases stayed unmatched. This CDR3 is built from 17 residues. Germline V gene sequence: CDR1 MNHEY, CDR2 SVGEGT. The CDR3 coding sequence is TGTGCCAGCAGACCGAGGTATGCTGAGGGGGCAGGGCAGCCCCAGCATTTT. Its translation: CASRPRYAEGAGQPQHF.

This sequence joins TRBV20-1 and TRBJ2-1; 8 nucleotides line up with TRBD2. The germline V gene encodes CDR1 DFQATT and CDR2 SNEGSKA (reference sequence). Trimming removed 2 bases from V and 0 bases from J; junction bases left unmatched: 6. The length of the CDR3 is 16 residues. CDR3 nucleotide sequence: TGCAGTGCTAGATGGACTAGCCCCAGCTCCTACAATGAGCAGTTCTTC. It is translated as CSARWTSPSSYNEQFF.